Sequencing of this T cell receptor (beta chain) was carried out in a study of shared clonotypes between healthy human individuals. Turning to the study itself: Contributing individuals were a couple of females and three males aged 18 to 49.

Measured with immunoSEQ multiplex PCR; TCRdb has only the in-frame clones, and not every one. The table includes over 850,000 clones, 78% detected once. As regards this clone: The antigen is not known.

Study results and limitations: Compared with clonotypes that all four donors shared, non-shared clonotypes had lower generation probabilities.

CDR3 length: 14 residues. V lost 4 bases to trimming and J lost 4 bases; unmatched junction nucleotides: 5. The germline V gene has CDR1 SGHAT and CDR2 FQNNGV. The sample was memory CD4+ T cells from PBMCs. Subset of the sample: CD45RA-negative fraction. The rearrangement links TRBV11-2 to TRBJ1-1; 8 bases agree with TRBD1. This receptor was taken from a man younger than 35 in good health. Some clones in this sample may be carry-over from other donors' samples. The CDR3 sequence is CASSSRTGSTEAFF. Here the CDR3 DNA reads TGTGCCAGCAGCTCTCGGACAGGGTCCACTGAAGCTTTCTTT.